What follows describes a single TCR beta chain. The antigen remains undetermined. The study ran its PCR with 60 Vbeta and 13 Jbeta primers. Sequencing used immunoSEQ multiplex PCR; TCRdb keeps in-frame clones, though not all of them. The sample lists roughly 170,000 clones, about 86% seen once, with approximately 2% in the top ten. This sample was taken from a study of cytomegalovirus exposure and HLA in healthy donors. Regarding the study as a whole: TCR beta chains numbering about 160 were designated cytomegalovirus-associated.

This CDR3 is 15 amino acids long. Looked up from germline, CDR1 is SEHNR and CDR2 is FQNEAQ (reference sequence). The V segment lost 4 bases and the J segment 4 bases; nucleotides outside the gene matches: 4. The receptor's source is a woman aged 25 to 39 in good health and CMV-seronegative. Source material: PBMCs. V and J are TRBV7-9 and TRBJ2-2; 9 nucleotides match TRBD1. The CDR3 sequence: CASSSGQGTTGELFF. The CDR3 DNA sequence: TGTGCCAGCAGCTCGGGACAGGGTACCACCGGGGAGCTGTTTTTT.